This TCR beta chain was found in a study of T cells in Graves' hyperthyroidism and ophthalmopathy (dated by TCRdb to between 2018 and 2021). Context from the whole study: Peripheral blood samples were taken at the time of initial diagnosis, prior to any treatment. To identify TCR V-J signatures that set the groups apart, the researchers used a discovery cohort of approximately 98 patients, made up of about 44 with Graves' ophthalmopathy and some 60 with stable Graves' hyperthyroidism. An independent validation cohort of under 20 hyperthyroidism patients and roughly 16 patients who later progressed to ophthalmopathy tested prospective prediction of ophthalmopathy. The 100 discovery patients were divided at random into training and test sets in a 7:3 ratio. In more than 5 Graves' hyperthyroidism patients, the study also compared T-cell repertoires from thyroid tissue with T-cell repertoires from blood. After sampling, hyperthyroidism patients received methimazole starting at 30 mg daily, and ophthalmopathy patients received high-dose intravenous methylprednisolone. TCR Vbeta CDR3 sequencing of 130 to 150 peripheral blood samples (43 ophthalmopathy, about 75 hyperthyroidism and approximately 17 progressor patients) is reported in the paper. Overall study results and their limits: During validation, the model predicted progression to ophthalmopathy a median of approximately 6.5 months ahead of onset, with approximately 71% sensitivity and about 75% specificity. A 13 V-J signature model separated ophthalmopathy from stable hyperthyroidism, with about 90% sensitivity and about 81% specificity in cross-validation and 80%/75% in testing. No statistical method was used to set the sample size in advance, and investigators knew the group allocation. Blood samples also contained most of the expanded thyroid clonotypes (frequency above 0.001), which suggests that blood repertoires may reflect thyroid immune responses.

This clonotype has a count of ten or more. It has no known antigen specificity. Base qualities were left out, and no much larger clone turns up one base away. As encoded in the germline V gene, CDR1 is KGHDR while CDR2 is SFDVKD. At the junction V is shortened by 8 bases and J by 6 bases; bases outside the gene matches: 18. The CDR3 spans 18 residues, from the cysteine through the phenylalanine. Kept here is only the CDR3 DNA, which spans 54 bases and is read in frame from base 1. The TCR beta CDR3 regions were amplified from the RNA transcripts. The TCR CDR3 was subjected to a first round of RT-PCR using the HTBI primer set and the Qiagen OneStep RT-PCR kit. Libraries were constructed in a second round of multiplex PCR, after which size selection and purification were carried out. The libraries were sequenced on an Illumina HiSeq2000 using paired-end 100 bp reads. For the original study's pipeline: SOAPnuke was used to process the raw data, with reads discarded if the reads contained adapters or uncalled bases, had a mean Phred below 15, or lacked an exact constant-primer or identifier match. COPE v1.2.5 was used to merge the high-quality paired reads, and each unique nucleotide sequence was defined as a clonotype. MiTCR v1.1 was used to align clonotypes to the IMGT TRBV, TRBD and TRBJ reference segments. The analysis was restricted to V-J combinations with a frequency above 0.0001, which together covered 99.2% of the repertoires. A TCS score was defined as the ratio of F50 (clonal expansion) to E x V (chaos), with BLOSUM62-based TCRdist applied between CDR3 peptides within each V-J. Welch's t-statistics and random forest reduced around 550 V-J features to roughly 13, which were used in a naive Bayes classifier (R e1071). The public reads were reanalyzed by TCRdb: fastp trimming at Q25, MiXCR alignment, in-frame beta chains only. Rows are unified per CDR3 protein, each entry keeping the most common DNA and genes. The V and J calls reflect TCRdb's pipeline rather than the authors' work. This sample lists about 330,000 distinct CDR3 sequences; about an eighth were detected once. Approximately 35% of the sample rests with the top ten.

In the ophthalmopathy patients, disease was moderately to severely active, with a Clinical Activity Score of 3 or more, a NOSPECS grade of 4 or more, and a duration of less than 3 months. Exclusion was applied to patients with uncontrolled infections, other autoimmune diseases, pregnancy or lactation. Clinical symptoms, serum thyroxine and TRAb, thyroid ultrasound, and orbital computed tomography formed the basis for the diagnoses. Ficoll-Paque density gradient centrifugation was used to isolate PBMCs from around 10 ml of fresh peripheral blood. Total RNA was extracted with Trizol reagent, and quality was checked on an Agilent 2100 Bioanalyzer.

This sequence uses TRBV24-1 and TRBJ2-1; TRBD1 agrees with 10 junctional bases. This sequence was found in a woman aged 40-49 years with Graves' ophthalmopathy. Sequences were obtained from blood. The nucleotide sequence is given as TGTGCCACCACACGGCCCCACATGGGGGACAGGGGTGGCAATGAGCAGTTCTTC. This sequence encodes CATTRPHMGDRGGNEQFF.